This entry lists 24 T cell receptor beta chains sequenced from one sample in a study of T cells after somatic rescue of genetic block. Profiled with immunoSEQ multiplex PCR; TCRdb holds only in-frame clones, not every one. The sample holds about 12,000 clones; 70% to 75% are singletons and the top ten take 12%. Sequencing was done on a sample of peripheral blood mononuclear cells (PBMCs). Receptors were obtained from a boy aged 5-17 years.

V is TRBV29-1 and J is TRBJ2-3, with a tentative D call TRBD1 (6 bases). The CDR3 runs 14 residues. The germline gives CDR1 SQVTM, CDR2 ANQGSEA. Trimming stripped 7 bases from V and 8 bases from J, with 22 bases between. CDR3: CSAGHRIEGGTQYF. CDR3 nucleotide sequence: TGCAGCGCTGGTCATAGAATTGAAGGGGGTACGCAGTATTTT.

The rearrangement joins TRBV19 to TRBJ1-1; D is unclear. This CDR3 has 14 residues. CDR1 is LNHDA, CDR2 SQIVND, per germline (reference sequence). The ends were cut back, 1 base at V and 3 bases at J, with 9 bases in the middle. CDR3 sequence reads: CASSIVFGDTEAFF. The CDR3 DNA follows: TGTGCCAGTAGTATAGTATTTGGGGACACTGAAGCTTTCTTT. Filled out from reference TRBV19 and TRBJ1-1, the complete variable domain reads DGGITQSPKYLFRKEGQNVTLSCEQNLNHDAMYWYRQDPGQGLRLIYYSQIVNDFQKGDIAEGYSVSREKKESFPLTVTSAQKNPTAFYLCASSIVFGDTEAFFGQGTRLTVV.

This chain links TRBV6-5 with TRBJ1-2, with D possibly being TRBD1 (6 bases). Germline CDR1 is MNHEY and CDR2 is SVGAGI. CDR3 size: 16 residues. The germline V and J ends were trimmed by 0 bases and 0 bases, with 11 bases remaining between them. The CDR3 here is CASSYSGDISNYGYTF. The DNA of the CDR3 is TGTGCCAGCAGTTACTCTGGGGACATTTCTAACTATGGCTACACCTTC.

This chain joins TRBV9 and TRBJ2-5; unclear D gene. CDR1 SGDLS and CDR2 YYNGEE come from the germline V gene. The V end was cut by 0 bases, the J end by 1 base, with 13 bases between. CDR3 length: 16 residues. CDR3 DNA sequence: TGTGCCAGCAGCGTAGGGAAACCGTGGTCCCAAGAGACCCAGTACTTC. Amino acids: CASSVGKPWSQETQYF.

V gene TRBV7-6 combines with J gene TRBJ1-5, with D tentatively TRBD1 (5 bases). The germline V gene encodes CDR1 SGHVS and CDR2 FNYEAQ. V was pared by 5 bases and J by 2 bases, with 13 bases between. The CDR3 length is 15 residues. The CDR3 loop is CASSLGVFGNQPQHF. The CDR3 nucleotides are TGTGCCAGCAGCCTAGGGGTATTTGGCAATCAGCCCCAGCATTTT.

CDR3 region: CASSPLRPSSGNTIYF. In nucleotides, the CDR3 is TGTGCCAGCAGCCCCCTTAGGCCAAGCTCTGGAAACACCATATATTTT. The gene calls are TRBV7-2 and TRBJ1-3; D not certain. V was trimmed by 5 bases and J by 0 bases, leaving 14 bases between them. There are 16 residues in the CDR3. Germline V gene sequence: CDR1 SGHTA, CDR2 FQGNSA.

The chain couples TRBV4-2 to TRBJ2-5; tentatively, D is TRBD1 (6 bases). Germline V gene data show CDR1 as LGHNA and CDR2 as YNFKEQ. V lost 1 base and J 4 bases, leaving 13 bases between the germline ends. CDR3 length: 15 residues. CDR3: CASSQARGSGETQYF. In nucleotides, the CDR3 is TGTGCCAGCAGCCAAGCCAGGGGTTCCGGAGAGACCCAGTACTTC.

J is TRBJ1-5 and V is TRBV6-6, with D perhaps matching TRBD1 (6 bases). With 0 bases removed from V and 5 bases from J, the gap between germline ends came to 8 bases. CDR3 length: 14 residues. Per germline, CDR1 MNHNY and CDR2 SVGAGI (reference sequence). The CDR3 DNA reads TGTGCCAGCAGTTACTCGGACAGACATCAGCCCCAGCATTTT. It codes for CASSYSDRHQPQHF.

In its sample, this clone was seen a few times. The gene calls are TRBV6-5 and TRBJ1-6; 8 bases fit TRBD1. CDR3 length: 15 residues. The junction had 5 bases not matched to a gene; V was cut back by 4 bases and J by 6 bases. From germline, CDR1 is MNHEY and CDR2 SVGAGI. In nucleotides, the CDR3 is TGTGCCAGCAGTTTTGGACAGGGTGGTAATTCACCCCTCCACTTT. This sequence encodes CASSFGQGGNSPLHF.

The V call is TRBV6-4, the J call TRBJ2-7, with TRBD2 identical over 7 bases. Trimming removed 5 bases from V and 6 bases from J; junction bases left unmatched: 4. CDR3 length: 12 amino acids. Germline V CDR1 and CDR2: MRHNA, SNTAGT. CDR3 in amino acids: CASSYPGGEQYF. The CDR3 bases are TGTGCCAGCAGTTACCCGGGAGGCGAGCAGTACTTC.

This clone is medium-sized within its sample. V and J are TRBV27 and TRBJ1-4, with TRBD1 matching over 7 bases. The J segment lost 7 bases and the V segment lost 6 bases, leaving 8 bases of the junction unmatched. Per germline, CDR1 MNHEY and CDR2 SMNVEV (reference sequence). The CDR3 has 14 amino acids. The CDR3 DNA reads TGTGCCAGCAGCCGCGGGACAGCTGTTGAAAAACTGTTTTTT. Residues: CASSRGTAVEKLFF.

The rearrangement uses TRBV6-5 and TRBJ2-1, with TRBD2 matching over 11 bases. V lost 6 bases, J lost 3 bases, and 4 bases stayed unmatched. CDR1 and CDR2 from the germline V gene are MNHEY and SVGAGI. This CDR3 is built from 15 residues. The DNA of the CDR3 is TGTGCCAGCAGGCCGACTAGCGGGGTCTACAATGAGCAGTTCTTC. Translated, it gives CASRPTSGVYNEQFF.

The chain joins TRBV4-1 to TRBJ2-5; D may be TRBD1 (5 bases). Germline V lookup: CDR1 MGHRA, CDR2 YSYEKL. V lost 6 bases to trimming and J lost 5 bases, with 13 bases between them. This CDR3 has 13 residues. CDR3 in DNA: TGCGCCAGCAGTCCCCAGGGTTTGGAGACCCAGTACTTC. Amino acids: CASSPQGLETQYF.

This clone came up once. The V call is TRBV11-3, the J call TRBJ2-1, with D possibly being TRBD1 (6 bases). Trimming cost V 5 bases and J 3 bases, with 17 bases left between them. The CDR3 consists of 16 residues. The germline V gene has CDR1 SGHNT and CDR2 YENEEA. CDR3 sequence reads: CASSQGQNPVYNEQFF. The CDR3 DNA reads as TGTGCCAGCAGCCAGGGACAAAACCCTGTCTACAATGAGCAGTTCTTC.

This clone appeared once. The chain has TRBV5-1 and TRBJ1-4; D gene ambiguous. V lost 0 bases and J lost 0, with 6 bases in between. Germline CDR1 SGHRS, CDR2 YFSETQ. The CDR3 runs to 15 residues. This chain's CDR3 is CASSLGGTTNEKLFF. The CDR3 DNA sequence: TGCGCCAGCAGCTTGGGGGGAACAACTAATGAAAAACTGTTTTTT.

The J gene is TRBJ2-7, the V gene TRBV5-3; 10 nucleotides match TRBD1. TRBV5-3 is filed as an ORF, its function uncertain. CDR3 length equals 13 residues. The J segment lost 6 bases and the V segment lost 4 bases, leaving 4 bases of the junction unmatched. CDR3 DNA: TGTGCCAGAAGCGTAGACAGGGGGCGCGAGCAGTACTTC. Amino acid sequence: CARSVDRGREQYF.

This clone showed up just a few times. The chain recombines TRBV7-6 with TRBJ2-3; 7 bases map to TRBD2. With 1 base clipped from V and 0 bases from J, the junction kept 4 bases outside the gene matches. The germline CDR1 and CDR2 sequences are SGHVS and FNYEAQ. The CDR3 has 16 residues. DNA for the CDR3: TGTGCCAGCAGCTTAGGGGCCGGGGGGAGCACAGATACGCAGTATTTT. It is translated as CASSLGAGGSTDTQYF.

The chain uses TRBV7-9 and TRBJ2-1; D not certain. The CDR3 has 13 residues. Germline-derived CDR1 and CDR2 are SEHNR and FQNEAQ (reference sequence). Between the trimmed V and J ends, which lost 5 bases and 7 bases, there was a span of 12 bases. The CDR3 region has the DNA TGTGCCAGCAGCCCGCGAAACGGGAATGAGCAGTTCTTC. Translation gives CASSPRNGNEQFF.

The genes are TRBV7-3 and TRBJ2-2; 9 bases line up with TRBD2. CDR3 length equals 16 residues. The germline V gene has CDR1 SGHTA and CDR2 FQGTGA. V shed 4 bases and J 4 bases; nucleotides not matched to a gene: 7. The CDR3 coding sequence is TGTGCCAGCAGCTCCAGCGGGGGGCTCTTCACCGGGGAGCTGTTTTTT. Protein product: CASSSSGGLFTGELFF.

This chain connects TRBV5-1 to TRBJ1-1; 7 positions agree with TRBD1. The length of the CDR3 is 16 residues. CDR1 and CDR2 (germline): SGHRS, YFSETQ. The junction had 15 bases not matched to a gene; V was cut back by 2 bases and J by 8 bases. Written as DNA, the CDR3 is TGCGCCAGCAGCTTAGGCCTAGGGACAGAATACGTGGAAGCTTTCTTT. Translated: CASSLGLGTEYVEAFF.

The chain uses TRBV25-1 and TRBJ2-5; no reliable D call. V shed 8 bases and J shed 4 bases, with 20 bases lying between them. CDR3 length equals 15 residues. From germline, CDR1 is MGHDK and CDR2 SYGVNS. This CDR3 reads CASGNPRLWGETQYF. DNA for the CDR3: TGTGCCAGCGGCAATCCTCGGCTATGGGGAGAGACCCAGTACTTC.

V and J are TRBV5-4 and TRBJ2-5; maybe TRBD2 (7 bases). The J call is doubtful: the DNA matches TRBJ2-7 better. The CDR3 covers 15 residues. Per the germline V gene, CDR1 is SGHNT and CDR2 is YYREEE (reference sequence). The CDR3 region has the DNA TGTGCCAGCAGCTTGGGCAGGGGAGGGACCTACGAGCAGTACTTC. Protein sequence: CASSLGRGGTYEQYF.

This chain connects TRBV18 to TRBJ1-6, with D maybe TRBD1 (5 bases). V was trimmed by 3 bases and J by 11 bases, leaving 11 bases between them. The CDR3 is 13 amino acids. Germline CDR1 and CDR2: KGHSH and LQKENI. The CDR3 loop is CASSPGDLTPLHF. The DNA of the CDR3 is TGTGCCAGCTCACCGGGGGACCTCACACCCCTCCACTTT.

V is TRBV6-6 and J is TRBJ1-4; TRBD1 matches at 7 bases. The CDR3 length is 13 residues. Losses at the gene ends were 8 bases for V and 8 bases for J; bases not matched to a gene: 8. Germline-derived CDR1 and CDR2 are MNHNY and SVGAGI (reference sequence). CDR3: CASWTGRNEKLFF. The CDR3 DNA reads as TGTGCCAGCTGGACAGGTCGGAACGAAAAACTGTTTTTT.